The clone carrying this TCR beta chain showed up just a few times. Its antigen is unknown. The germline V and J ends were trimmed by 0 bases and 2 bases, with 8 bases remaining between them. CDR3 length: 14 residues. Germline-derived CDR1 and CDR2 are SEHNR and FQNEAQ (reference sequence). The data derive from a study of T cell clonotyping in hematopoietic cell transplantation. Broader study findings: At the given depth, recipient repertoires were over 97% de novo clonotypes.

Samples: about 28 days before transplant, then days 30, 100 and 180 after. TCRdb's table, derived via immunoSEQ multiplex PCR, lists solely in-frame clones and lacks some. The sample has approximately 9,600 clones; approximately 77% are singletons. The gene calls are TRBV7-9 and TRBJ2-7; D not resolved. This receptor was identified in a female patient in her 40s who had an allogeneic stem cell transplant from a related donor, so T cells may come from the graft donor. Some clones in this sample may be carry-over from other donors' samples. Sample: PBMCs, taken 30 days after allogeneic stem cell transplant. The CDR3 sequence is CASSLASAAYEQYF. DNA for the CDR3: TGTGCCAGCAGCTTAGCGTCGGCGGCCTACGAGCAGTACTTC.